This T cell receptor (beta chain) comes out of a study of liver allograft versus peripheral blood T cells. Study overall: A comparison was made between T cell receptor repertoires in transplanted livers and those in recipients' peripheral blood. Study outcomes and limitations: A difference was reportedly observed between T cell receptor repertoires inside liver allografts and those in peripheral blood.

This CDR3 comprises 13 residues. Germline V gene data show CDR1 as SGHDT and CDR2 as YYEEEE. Trimming shortened V by 0 bases and J by 7 bases, and 5 bases separated the two germline ends. TCRdb re-analysed the reads in MiXCR, keeping a single row per CDR3 protein. Counted here are about 2,700 distinct CDR3 sequences, 15% occurring once; the ten biggest clones make up 27%. This clonotype ranks as medium-sized. What it recognizes is unknown. The TCR was taken from a human patient who had a liver transplant. Some T cells may have come from the graft donor. The chain is built from TRBV5-6 and TRBJ1-6; perhaps TRBD1 as D (5 bases). CDR3 sequence: CASSLGDNSPLHF. The CDR3 region has the DNA TGTGCCAGCAGCTTGGGGGACAATTCACCCCTCCACTTT.